This TCR beta chain was profiled in a study of Ad26.COV2.S vaccination and SARS-CoV-2 variants. Study-level information: Once, or twice with 56 days between doses, Ad26.COV2.S was given intramuscularly.

Worth noting for this clone: Its antigen is still unknown.

CDR1 is MDHEN and CDR2 is SYDVKM in the germline V gene. This CDR3 is 13 amino acids long. Unmatched junction bases numbered 3, after V lost 6 bases and J lost 4 bases. Broader study findings: Vaccine recipients and placebo recipients showed similar non-spike TCR breadth.

Described treatment: around 19 received Ad26.COV2.S at low or high dose, single or two shots; about five received placebo; per-sample allocation not given. Sampling took place 63 days after the first vaccine or placebo injection. Data came from immunoSEQ multiplex PCR; TCRdb stores just in-frame clones and leaves some out. Of 250,000 to 300,000 clones in the sample, roughly 86% are singletons; the top ten hold around 3.5%. The source is a person between 18 and 65 years old who received the Ad26.COV2.S COVID-19 vaccine or a placebo. This sequence joins TRBV28 and TRBJ1-2; 9 bases align to TRBD1. Sequenced material: peripheral blood, taken in a trial of Ad26.COV2.S vaccine versus placebo. The CDR3 is CASSPTGGYGYTF. The CDR3 nucleotides read TGTGCCAGCAGCCCGACAGGGGGCTATGGCTACACCTTC.